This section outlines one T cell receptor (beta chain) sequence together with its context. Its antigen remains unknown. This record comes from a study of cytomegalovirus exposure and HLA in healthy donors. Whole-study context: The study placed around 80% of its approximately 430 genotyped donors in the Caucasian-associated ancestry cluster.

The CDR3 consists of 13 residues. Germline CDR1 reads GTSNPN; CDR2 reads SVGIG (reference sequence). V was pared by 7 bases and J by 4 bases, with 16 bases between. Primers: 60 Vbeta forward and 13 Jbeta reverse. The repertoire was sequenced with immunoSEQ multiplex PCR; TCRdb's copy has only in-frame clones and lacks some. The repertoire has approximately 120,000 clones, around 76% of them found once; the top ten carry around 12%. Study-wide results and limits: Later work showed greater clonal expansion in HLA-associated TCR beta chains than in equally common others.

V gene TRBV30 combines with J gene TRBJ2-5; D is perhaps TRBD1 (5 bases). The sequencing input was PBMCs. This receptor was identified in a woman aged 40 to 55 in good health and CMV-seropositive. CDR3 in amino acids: CASASGKGETQYF. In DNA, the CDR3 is TGTGCCTCTGCTTCAGGGAAGGGAGAGACCCAGTACTTC.